Below, 2 T cell receptor beta chains from the same sample are listed, as sequenced in a study of T-cell memory formation after mild COVID-19. TCRdb processed the 5' RACE reads anew with MiXCR; each CDR3 protein has one entry. The sample yields roughly 310,000 distinct CDR3 sequences, more than 15% seen once. The sample was PBMCs or a T cell subset sorted from them (not recorded which). The receptors here all came from a man younger than 35 who had mild COVID-19 (a few samples of this study predate the infection). Cell type and time point are not known.

J is TRBJ2-5 and V is TRBV4-3, with D perhaps being TRBD1 or TRBD2 (6 bases each). CDR1 LGHNA and CDR2 YSLEER come from the germline V gene. V lost 0 bases to trimming and J lost 5 bases, with 13 bases between them. This CDR3 region has 15 residues. As DNA, the CDR3 is TGCGCCAGCAGCCAAGATATGGGGGGCGGGGAGACCCAGTACTTC. This translates into CASSQDMGGGETQYF.

This clonotype was picked up many times. The V and J genes are TRBV12-3 or TRBV12-4 and TRBJ2-5, with no clear D. The V and J ends lost 4 bases and 5 bases respectively, with 11 bases between them. The CDR3 has 13 amino acids. CDR3 amino acids: CASSYLFGETQYF. The CDR3 DNA is TGTGCCAGCAGTTATCTATTCGGCGAGACCCAGTACTTC.